Shown below are 29 T cell receptor beta chains from a single sample sequenced in a study of T-cell memory formation after mild COVID-19. TCRdb itself ran the 5' RACE reads through MiXCR, one entry per CDR3 protein. The sample includes under 300,000 distinct CDR3 sequences, less than 20% seen only once; the top ten take 3.5%. Sequenced input: PBMCs or a T cell subset sorted from them (not recorded which). All receptors come from a young man who had mild COVID-19 (a few samples of this study predate the infection). Cell type and time point are not known.

V and J are TRBV5-1 and TRBJ1-1; no clear D. This CDR3 is 12 amino acids long. The V and J ends lost 4 bases and 1 base respectively, with 5 bases between them. CDR1 is SGHRS, CDR2 YFSETQ, per germline. The CDR3 loop is CASSRSNTEAFF. The DNA for the CDR3 is TGCGCCAGCAGCCGATCGAACACTGAAGCTTTCTTT.

This clonotype was found a few times. This chain links TRBV30 with TRBJ1-4; D is ambiguous. Germline CDR1 and CDR2: GTSNPN and SVGIG (reference sequence). The germline V and J ends were trimmed by 0 bases and 8 bases, with 4 bases remaining between them. The CDR3 is 11 amino acids. In DNA, the CDR3 is TGTGCCTGGAGTGTAGGGGAAAAACTGTTTTTT. Translation gives CAWSVGEKLFF.

This clonotype showed up just a few times. The J gene is TRBJ2-5, the V gene TRBV7-8, with no clear D. Trimming shortened V by 1 base and J by 6 bases, and 15 bases separated the two germline ends. CDR3 length: 15 residues. CDR1 and CDR2 from the germline V gene are SGHVS and FQNEAQ. The DNA for the CDR3 is TGTGCCAGCAGCTTAGAGGCCCTAAACGGAAAGACCCAGTACTTC. This codes for CASSLEALNGKTQYF.

V gene TRBV6-5 combines with J gene TRBJ2-7; 10 bases fit TRBD1. This CDR3 has 18 amino acids. Looked up from germline, CDR1 is MNHEY and CDR2 is SVGAGI. V lost 2 bases, J lost 0 bases, and 10 bases stayed unmatched. The CDR3 region has the DNA TGTGCCAGCAGTTACCGTCCCCCGGGACAGGGGTCCTCCTACGAGCAGTACGTC. This sequence encodes CASSYRPPGQGSSYEQYV.

The rearrangement joins TRBV4-3 to TRBJ2-3; a possible D gene is TRBD2 (6 bases). The V end was cut by 5 bases, the J end by 3 bases, with 15 bases between. The CDR3 runs 15 residues. Germline V gene lookup returns CDR1 LGHNA and CDR2 YSLEER. The DNA of the CDR3 is TGCGCCAGCAGCTCCACCGGGACTCGGACAGATACGCAGTATTTT. It yields the protein CASSSTGTRTDTQYF.

The chain combines TRBV20-1 with TRBJ2-7; D uncertain. The CDR3 covers 10 residues. The germline V and J ends were trimmed by 1 base and 5 bases, with 3 bases remaining between them. Germline CDR1 DFQATT, CDR2 SNEGSKA (reference sequence). The CDR3 DNA reads as TGCAGTGCTAGAGGGAACGAGCAGTACTTC. It encodes CSARGNEQYF.

The chain carries TRBV20-1 and TRBJ1-4; D is unclear. V shed 3 bases and J shed 0 bases, with 11 bases lying between them. CDR3 length: 15 residues. Per germline, CDR1 DFQATT and CDR2 SNEGSKA (reference sequence). CDR3: CSASIRQATNEKLFF. CDR3 coding DNA: TGCAGTGCTAGCATCCGGCAGGCAACTAATGAAAAACTGTTTTTT.

This clonotype was seen a handful of times. The chain links TRBV7-9 to TRBJ1-1, with 7 nucleotides matching TRBD1. The length of the CDR3 is 14 residues. With 5 bases clipped from V and 5 bases from J, the junction kept 8 bases outside the gene matches. Germline CDR1 and CDR2: SEHNR and FQNEAQ (reference sequence). The chain's CDR3 is CASSRRTGKTEAFF. CDR3 nucleotide sequence: TGTGCCAGCAGCCGACGGACAGGCAAGACTGAAGCTTTCTTT.

The rearrangement joins TRBV5-4 to TRBJ1-6; unclear D gene. Per the germline V gene, CDR1 is SGHNT and CDR2 is YYREEE (reference sequence). This CDR3 comprises 14 residues. Trimming took 0 bases from V and 8 from J, leaving 9 bases between them. CDR3 sequence: CASSLVGFDSPLHF. For the CDR3, the DNA is TGTGCCAGCAGCTTGGTCGGGTTCGATTCACCCCTCCACTTT.

The rearrangement uses TRBV6-2 or TRBV6-3 and TRBJ1-2, with D tentatively TRBD1 (6 bases). The CDR3 covers 12 residues. The germline V gene encodes CDR1 MNHEY and CDR2 SVGEGT. V was cut by 0 bases and J by 7 bases, with 6 bases left in between. In DNA, the CDR3 is TGTGCCAGCAGTTACTCGGACAGTGGCTACACCTTC. As protein: CASSYSDSGYTF.

The chain employs TRBV19 and TRBJ2-7, with D maybe TRBD1 (6 bases). The CDR3 contains 14 residues. Germline CDR1 and CDR2: LNHDA and SQIVND (reference sequence). Trimming took off 10 bases at V and 0 bases at J, with 16 bases between the two ends. The CDR3 sequence is CATTKTGSSYEQYF. For the CDR3, the DNA is TGTGCCACCACAAAGACAGGAAGCTCCTACGAGCAGTACTTC.

The chain has TRBV9 and TRBJ1-4; TRBD1 might be the D (5 bases). Germline CDR1 reads SGDLS; CDR2 reads YYNGEE. The V end lost 4 bases, the J end lost 0 bases, and 10 bases lay between the germline ends. This CDR3 is 15 amino acids long. The CDR3 region has the DNA TGTGCCAGCAGCTCCGGGACGGCAACTAATGAAAAACTGTTTTTT. Encoded protein: CASSSGTATNEKLFF.

This clonotype was picked up a small number of times. The DNA of the CDR3 is TGTGCCAGCAGTTTACCTGGTCCCGCAGCCGAAAGGGCCCAGTACTTC. Protein sequence: CASSLPGPAAERAQYF. The chain has TRBV5-4 and TRBJ2-5; D unclear. The germline CDR1 and CDR2 sequences are SGHNT and YYREEE (reference sequence). Trimming cost V 5 bases and J 9 bases, with 26 bases left between them. This CDR3 region has 16 residues. The full variable domain, its missing parts supplied by reference TRBV5-4 and TRBJ2-5, is ETGVTQSPTHLIKTRGQQVTLRCSSQSGHNTVSWYQQALGQGPQFIFQYYREEENGRGNFPPRFSGLQFPNYSSELNVNALELDDSALYLCASSLPGPAAERAQYFGPGTRLLVL.

The chain employs TRBV5-1 and TRBJ2-3; TRBD1 is a possible D gene (6 bases). The CDR3 is 15 residues long. Trimming removed 3 bases from V and 2 bases from J, with 13 bases in between. CDR1 is SGHRS and CDR2 is YFSETQ in the germline V gene. This CDR3 is CASSWTASFTDTQYF. CDR3 bases: TGCGCCAGCAGCTGGACAGCCAGCTTCACAGATACGCAGTATTTT.

This clonotype was found a few times. The genes are TRBV15 and TRBJ2-5, with D uncertain. Germline CDR1 is LNHNV and CDR2 is YYDKDF (reference sequence). V was trimmed by 0 bases and J by 5 bases, leaving 7 bases between them. The CDR3 has 13 amino acids. The CDR3 is CATSRDFTETQYF. CDR3 nucleotide sequence: TGTGCCACCAGCAGAGATTTCACGGAGACCCAGTACTTC.

The genes are TRBV7-9 and TRBJ2-1; D might be TRBD2 (5 bases). The CDR3 totals 16 residues. CDR1 is SEHNR and CDR2 is FQNEAQ in the germline V gene (reference sequence). The V gene lost 2 bases and the J gene lost 8 bases, with 19 bases spanning the gap. The CDR3 DNA reads TGTGCCAGCAGCTTAATGAGGGTCCCTAGGGTCGATGAGCAGTTCTTC. Its translation: CASSLMRVPRVDEQFF.

This clonotype has ten or more counts. The rearrangement links TRBV7-8 to TRBJ2-5; maybe TRBD1 (5 bases). Deletions cut 8 bases from V and 5 bases from J, with 21 bases between. The CDR3 has 15 residues. Germline CDR1 SGHVS, CDR2 FQNEAQ. The CDR3 is CASLDPGRLQETQYF. Written as DNA, the CDR3 is TGTGCCAGCCTCGATCCAGGGCGCCTCCAGGAGACCCAGTACTTC.

The V gene is TRBV6-5, the J gene TRBJ1-4, with TRBD1 matching over 9 bases. Germline V gene sequence: CDR1 MNHEY, CDR2 SVGAGI. The CDR3 is 14 residues long. V shed 3 bases and J 10 bases; nucleotides not matched to a gene: 6. The CDR3 nucleotides are TGTGCCAGCAGTTATTTGGGACAGGGCGGAAAACTGTTTTTT. It specifies CASSYLGQGGKLFF.

This clonotype has just a few counts. V is TRBV7-9 and J is TRBJ1-4, with D perhaps matching TRBD1 (5 bases). Looked up from germline, CDR1 is SEHNR and CDR2 is FQNEAQ (reference sequence). V lost 10 bases and J lost 10, with 25 bases in between. The CDR3 covers 15 residues. In DNA form, the CDR3 reads TGTGCCACCGAGGCCGGGGCCGCCTCCATAGGAAAACTGTTTTTT. Amino acid sequence: CATEAGAASIGKLFF.

V is TRBV11-2 and J is TRBJ2-1, with D perhaps given as TRBD1 or TRBD2 (5 bases each). Trimming stripped 6 bases from V and 3 bases from J, with 15 bases between. Germline V lookup: CDR1 SGHAT, CDR2 FQNNGV. The CDR3 runs to 15 residues. DNA of the CDR3: TGTGCCAGCAGGCATTGGGGCCGGGACTACAATGAGCAGTTCTTC. It translates to CASRHWGRDYNEQFF.

A few counts support this clonotype. The chain joins TRBV10-3 to TRBJ2-3, with TRBD1 identical over 7 bases. This CDR3 region has 13 residues. Trimming removed 10 bases from V and 4 bases from J; junction bases left unmatched: 8. Germline CDR1 reads ENHRY; CDR2 reads SYGVKD. CDR3 residues: CARSRTGSDTQYF. The CDR3 coding sequence is TGTGCCAGGTCCCGGACAGGTTCAGATACGCAGTATTTT.

This clonotype was detected ten times or more. This chain links TRBV4-2 with TRBJ1-1; no clear D. This CDR3 has 14 residues. Germline V lookup: CDR1 LGHNA, CDR2 YNFKEQ. V lost 0 bases, J lost 5 bases, and 10 bases lay in between. For the CDR3, the DNA is TGTGCCAGCAGCCAAGATCGGGTTTGGACTGAAGCTTTCTTT. Translated, it gives CASSQDRVWTEAFF.

The chain employs TRBV12-3 or TRBV12-4 and TRBJ2-1; 7 positions agree with TRBD2. V shed 6 bases and J 7 bases; nucleotides not matched to a gene: 12. The CDR3 sequence is 15 residues long. The CDR3 sequence: CASRRAGGGVNEQFF. Here the CDR3 DNA reads TGTGCCAGCAGGCGAGCGGGTGGGGGGGTAAATGAGCAGTTCTTC.

This clonotype was counted a few times. The chain joins TRBV7-2 to TRBJ1-6, with unresolved D. The CDR3 has 12 residues. V was clipped by 2 bases and J by 6 bases, with 2 bases between them. In germline, CDR1 is SGHTA, CDR2 FQGNSA. CDR3 protein: CASSLINSPLHF. CDR3 in DNA: TGTGCCAGCAGCTTAATTAATTCACCCCTCCACTTT.

This clonotype was seen a handful of times. The J gene is TRBJ2-1, the V gene TRBV9; 8 nucleotides line up with TRBD2. Trimming cost V 2 bases and J 0 bases; bases outside gene matches: 7. The germline V gene encodes CDR1 SGDLS and CDR2 YYNGEE. This CDR3 has 17 residues. CDR3 bases: TGTGCCAGCAGCGTCGGGGGGGGCCTTAACTCCTACAATGAGCAGTTCTTC. Its translation is CASSVGGGLNSYNEQFF.

The table lists this clonotype with many counts. V is TRBV20-1 and J is TRBJ1-3; D call uncertain. Germline CDR1 reads DFQATT; CDR2 reads SNEGSKA (reference sequence). V was clipped by 8 bases and J by 8 bases, with 10 bases between them. The CDR3 spans 10 residues. The CDR3 sequence: CSTPEDTIYF. The CDR3 region has the DNA TGCAGTACCCCCGAAGACACCATATATTTT.

The J gene is TRBJ2-5, the V gene TRBV20-1, with 8 nucleotides matching TRBD2. The ends lost 6 bases at V and 4 bases at J; junction bases unmatched: 4. Germline-derived CDR1 and CDR2 are DFQATT and SNEGSKA (reference sequence). The CDR3 contains 12 residues. The CDR3 spells CSAPLAGETQYF. CDR3 in DNA: TGCAGTGCCCCCCTAGCGGGAGAGACCCAGTACTTC.

This clonotype was detected many times. The genes are TRBV5-1 and TRBJ2-5, with 7 bases matching TRBD1. CDR1 is SGHRS and CDR2 is YFSETQ in the germline V gene. This CDR3 region has 14 residues. The junction had 5 bases not matched to a gene; V was cut back by 6 bases and J by 0 bases. As DNA, the CDR3 is TGCGCCAGCACTCCCGACAGGGACCAAGAGACCCAGTACTTC. Its translation: CASTPDRDQETQYF.

In its sample, this clonotype was seen a few times. The V and J genes are TRBV7-2 and TRBJ1-6, with D possibly TRBD1 on 6 matching bases. This CDR3 spans 15 amino acids. V gave up 5 bases and J gave up 5 bases, with 13 bases separating them. Germline CDR1 SGHTA, CDR2 FQGNSA. CDR3: CASSVDRPNNSPLHF. The CDR3 nucleotides read TGTGCCAGCAGCGTCGACAGGCCGAATAATTCACCCCTCCACTTT.